This T cell receptor (beta chain) was obtained from a study of PD-1 blockade in mismatch repair-deficient tumors. On the study more broadly: All were previously treated, progressing patients with 12 mismatch repair-deficient cancer types.

The CDR3 runs 15 residues. The germline V gene encodes CDR1 MGHRA and CDR2 YSYEKL. V lost 2 bases, J lost 5 bases, and 8 bases stayed unmatched. Only in-frame clones appear in the TCRdb table, and some are missing; sequencing was by immunoSEQ multiplex PCR. This repertoire shows under 95,000 clones, approximately 84% found once; its top ten account for around 2.6%. PCR or immunohistochemistry showed mismatch repair deficiency in every enrolled patient. This clonotype was obtained from an adult with mismatch repair-deficient cancer. V is TRBV4-1 and J is TRBJ2-7; TRBD2 agrees at 8 bases. The sequenced sample was peripheral blood, obtained 12 weeks after starting pembrolizumab. The CDR3 DNA reads as TGCGCCAGCAGCCAATGGGGGAGTAGCGGGGACGAGCAGTACTTC. Translated, it gives CASSQWGSSGDEQYF.